This T cell receptor (beta chain) was retrieved from a study of blood T cells in healthy people across ages. Study summary: Template switching caught about one barcoded beta molecule for each two T cells.

Findings and caveats of the study: Getting older went along with TCR beta diversity per million T cells dropping roughly linearly. Fewer expanded clones and more diversity marked long-lived versus aged donors.

Comments on this clonotype: Its antigen remains unidentified.

Primed by a sample-barcoded 5' primer and a J-beta primer mix, a second PCR proceeded for about 7 to 11 cycles. With 12 random nucleotides, a template-switch adaptor tagged each individual cDNA molecule. TCRdb analysed the 5' RACE reads with MiXCR anew, one entry per CDR3 protein. The sample holds about 620,000 distinct CDR3 sequences; about 50% are singletons and the top ten take about 13%. Trimming left V 8 bases short and J 0 bases short, with 17 bases between. The germline V gene encodes CDR1 LGHDT and CDR2 YNNKEL (reference sequence). The CDR3 spans 16 residues. The source is a woman older than 75 in good health. Sequenced material: blood. V gene TRBV3-1 combines with J gene TRBJ1-3; possible D gene TRBD1, 6 bases. CDR3 coding DNA: TGTGCCAGCGGGCCCCTCACAGGGTTCTCTGGAAACACCATATATTTT. It encodes CASGPLTGFSGNTIYF.